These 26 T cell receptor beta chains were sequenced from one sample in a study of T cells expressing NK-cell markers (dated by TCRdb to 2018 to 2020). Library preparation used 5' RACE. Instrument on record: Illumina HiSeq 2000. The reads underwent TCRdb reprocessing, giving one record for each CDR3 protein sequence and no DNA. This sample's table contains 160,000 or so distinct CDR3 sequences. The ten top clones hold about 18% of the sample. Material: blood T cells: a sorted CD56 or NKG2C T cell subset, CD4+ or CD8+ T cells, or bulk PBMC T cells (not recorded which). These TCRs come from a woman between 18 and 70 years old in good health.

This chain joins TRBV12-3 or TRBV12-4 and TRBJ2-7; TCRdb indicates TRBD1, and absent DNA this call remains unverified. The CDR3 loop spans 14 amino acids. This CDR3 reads CASRTGTGGYEQYF.

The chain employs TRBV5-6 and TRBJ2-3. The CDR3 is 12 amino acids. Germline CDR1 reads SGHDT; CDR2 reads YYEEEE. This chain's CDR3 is CASSLGLDTQYF.

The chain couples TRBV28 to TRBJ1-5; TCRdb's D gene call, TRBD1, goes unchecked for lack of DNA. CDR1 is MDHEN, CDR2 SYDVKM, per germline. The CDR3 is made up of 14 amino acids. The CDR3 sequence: CASSLYEGYQPQHF.

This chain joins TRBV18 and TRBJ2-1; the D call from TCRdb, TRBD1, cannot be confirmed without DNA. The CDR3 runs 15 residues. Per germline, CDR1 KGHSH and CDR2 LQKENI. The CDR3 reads CASSPTPKSYNEQFF.

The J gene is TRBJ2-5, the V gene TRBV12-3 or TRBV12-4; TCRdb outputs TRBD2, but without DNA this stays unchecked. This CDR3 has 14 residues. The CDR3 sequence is CASTTSGRGGSQYF.

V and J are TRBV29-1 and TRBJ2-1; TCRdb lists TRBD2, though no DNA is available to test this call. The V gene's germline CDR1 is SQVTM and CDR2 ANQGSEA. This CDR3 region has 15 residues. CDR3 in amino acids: CSGAYSGGALGEQFF.

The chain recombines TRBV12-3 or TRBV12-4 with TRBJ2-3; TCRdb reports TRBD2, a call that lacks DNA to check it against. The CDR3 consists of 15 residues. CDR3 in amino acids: CASSSSGRATDTQYF.

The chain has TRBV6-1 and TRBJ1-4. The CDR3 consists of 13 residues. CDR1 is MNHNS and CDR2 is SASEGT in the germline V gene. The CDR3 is CASSEPVGKKLFF.

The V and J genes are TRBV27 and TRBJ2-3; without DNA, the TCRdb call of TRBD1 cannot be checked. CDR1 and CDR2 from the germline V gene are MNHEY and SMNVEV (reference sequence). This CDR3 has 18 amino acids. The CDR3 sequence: CASSLALGTWGSTDTQYF.

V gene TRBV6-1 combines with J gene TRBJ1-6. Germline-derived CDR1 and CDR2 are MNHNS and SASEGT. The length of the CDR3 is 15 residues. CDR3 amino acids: CASAGVSSYNSPLHF.

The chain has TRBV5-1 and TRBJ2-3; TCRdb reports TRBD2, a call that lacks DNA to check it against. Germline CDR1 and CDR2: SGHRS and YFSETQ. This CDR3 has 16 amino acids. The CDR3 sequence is CASSPRTSGRTDTQYF.

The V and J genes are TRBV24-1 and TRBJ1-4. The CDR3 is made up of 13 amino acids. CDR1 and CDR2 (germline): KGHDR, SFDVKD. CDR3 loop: CATSDSRKEKLFF.

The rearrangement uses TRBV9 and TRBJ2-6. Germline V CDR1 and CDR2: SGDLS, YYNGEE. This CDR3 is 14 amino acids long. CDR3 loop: CASSVAGLGHVLTF.

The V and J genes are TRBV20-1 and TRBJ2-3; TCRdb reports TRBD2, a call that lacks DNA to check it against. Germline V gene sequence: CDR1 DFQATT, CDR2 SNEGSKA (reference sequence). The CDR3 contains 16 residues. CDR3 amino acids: CSARASTGGGTDTQYF.

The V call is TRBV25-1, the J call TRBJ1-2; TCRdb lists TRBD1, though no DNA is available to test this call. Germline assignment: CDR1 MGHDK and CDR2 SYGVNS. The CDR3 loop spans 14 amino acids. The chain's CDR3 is CASSEARVNYGYTF.

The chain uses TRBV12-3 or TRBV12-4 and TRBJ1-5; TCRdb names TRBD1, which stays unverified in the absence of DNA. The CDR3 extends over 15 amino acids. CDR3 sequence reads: CASSLGAAGNQPQHF.

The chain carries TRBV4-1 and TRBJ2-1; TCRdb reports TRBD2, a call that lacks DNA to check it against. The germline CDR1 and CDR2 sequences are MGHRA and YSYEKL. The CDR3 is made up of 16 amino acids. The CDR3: CASSRRESGDLNEQFF.

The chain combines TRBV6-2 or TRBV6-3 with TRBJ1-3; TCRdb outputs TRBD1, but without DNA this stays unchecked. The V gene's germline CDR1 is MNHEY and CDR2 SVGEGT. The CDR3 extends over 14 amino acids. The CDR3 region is CASNDRSSGNTIYF.

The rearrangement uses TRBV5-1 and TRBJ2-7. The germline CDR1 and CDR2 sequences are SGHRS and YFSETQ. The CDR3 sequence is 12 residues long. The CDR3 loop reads CASSRDKYEQYF. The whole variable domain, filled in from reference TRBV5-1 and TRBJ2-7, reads KAGVTQTPRYLIKTRGQQVTLSCSPISGHRSVSWYQQTPGQGLQFLFEYFSETQRNKGNFPGRFSGRQFSNSRSEMNVSTLELGDSALYLCASSRDKYEQYFGPGTRLTVT.

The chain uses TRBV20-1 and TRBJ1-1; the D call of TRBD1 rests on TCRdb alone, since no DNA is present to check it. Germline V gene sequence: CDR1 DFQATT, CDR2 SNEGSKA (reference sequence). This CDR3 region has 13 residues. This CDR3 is CSAGIGADTEAFF.

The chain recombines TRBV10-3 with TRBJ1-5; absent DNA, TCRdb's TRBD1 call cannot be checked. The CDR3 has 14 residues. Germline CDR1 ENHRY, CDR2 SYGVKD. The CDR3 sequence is CAISVEGEYQPQHF.

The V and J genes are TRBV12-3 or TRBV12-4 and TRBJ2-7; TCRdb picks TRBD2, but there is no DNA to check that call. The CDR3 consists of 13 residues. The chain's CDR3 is CASTAGVVYEQYF.

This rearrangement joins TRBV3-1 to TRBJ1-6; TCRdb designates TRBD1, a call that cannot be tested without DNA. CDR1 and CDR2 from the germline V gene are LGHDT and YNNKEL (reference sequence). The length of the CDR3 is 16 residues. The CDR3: CASSRGQTLSGSPLHF. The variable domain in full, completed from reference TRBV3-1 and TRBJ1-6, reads DTAVSQTPKYLVTQMGNDKSIKCEQNLGHDTMYWYKQDSKKFLKIMFSYNNKELIINETVPNRFSPKSPDKAHLNLHINSLELGDSAVYFCASSRGQTLSGSPLHFGNGTRLTVT.

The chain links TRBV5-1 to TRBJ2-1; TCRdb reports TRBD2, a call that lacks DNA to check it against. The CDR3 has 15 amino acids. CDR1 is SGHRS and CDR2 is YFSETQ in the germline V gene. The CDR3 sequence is CASSLFSPSYNEQFF.

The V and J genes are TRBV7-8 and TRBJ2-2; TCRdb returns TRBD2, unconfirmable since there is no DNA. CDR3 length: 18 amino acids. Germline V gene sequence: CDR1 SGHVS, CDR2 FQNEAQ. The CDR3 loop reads CASSLRTSGGAYTGELFF.

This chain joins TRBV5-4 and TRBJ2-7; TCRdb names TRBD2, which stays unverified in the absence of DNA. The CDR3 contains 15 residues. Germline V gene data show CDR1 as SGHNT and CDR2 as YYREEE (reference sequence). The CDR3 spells CASSLDREGGYEQYF.